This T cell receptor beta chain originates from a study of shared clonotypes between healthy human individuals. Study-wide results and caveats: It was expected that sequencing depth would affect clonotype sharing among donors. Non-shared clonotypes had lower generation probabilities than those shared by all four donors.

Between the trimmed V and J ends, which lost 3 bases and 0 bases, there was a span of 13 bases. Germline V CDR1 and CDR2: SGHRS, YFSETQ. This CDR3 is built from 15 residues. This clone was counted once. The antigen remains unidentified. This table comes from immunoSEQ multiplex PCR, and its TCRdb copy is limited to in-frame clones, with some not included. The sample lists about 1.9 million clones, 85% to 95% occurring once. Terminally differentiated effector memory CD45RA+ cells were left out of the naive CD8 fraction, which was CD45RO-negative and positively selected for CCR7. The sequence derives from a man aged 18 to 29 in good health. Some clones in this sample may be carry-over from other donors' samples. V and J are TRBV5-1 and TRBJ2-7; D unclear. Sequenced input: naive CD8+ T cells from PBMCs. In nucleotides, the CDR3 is TGCGCCAGCAGCTCCCAGCGCCTTTACTCCTACGAGCAGTACTTC. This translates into CASSSQRLYSYEQYF.